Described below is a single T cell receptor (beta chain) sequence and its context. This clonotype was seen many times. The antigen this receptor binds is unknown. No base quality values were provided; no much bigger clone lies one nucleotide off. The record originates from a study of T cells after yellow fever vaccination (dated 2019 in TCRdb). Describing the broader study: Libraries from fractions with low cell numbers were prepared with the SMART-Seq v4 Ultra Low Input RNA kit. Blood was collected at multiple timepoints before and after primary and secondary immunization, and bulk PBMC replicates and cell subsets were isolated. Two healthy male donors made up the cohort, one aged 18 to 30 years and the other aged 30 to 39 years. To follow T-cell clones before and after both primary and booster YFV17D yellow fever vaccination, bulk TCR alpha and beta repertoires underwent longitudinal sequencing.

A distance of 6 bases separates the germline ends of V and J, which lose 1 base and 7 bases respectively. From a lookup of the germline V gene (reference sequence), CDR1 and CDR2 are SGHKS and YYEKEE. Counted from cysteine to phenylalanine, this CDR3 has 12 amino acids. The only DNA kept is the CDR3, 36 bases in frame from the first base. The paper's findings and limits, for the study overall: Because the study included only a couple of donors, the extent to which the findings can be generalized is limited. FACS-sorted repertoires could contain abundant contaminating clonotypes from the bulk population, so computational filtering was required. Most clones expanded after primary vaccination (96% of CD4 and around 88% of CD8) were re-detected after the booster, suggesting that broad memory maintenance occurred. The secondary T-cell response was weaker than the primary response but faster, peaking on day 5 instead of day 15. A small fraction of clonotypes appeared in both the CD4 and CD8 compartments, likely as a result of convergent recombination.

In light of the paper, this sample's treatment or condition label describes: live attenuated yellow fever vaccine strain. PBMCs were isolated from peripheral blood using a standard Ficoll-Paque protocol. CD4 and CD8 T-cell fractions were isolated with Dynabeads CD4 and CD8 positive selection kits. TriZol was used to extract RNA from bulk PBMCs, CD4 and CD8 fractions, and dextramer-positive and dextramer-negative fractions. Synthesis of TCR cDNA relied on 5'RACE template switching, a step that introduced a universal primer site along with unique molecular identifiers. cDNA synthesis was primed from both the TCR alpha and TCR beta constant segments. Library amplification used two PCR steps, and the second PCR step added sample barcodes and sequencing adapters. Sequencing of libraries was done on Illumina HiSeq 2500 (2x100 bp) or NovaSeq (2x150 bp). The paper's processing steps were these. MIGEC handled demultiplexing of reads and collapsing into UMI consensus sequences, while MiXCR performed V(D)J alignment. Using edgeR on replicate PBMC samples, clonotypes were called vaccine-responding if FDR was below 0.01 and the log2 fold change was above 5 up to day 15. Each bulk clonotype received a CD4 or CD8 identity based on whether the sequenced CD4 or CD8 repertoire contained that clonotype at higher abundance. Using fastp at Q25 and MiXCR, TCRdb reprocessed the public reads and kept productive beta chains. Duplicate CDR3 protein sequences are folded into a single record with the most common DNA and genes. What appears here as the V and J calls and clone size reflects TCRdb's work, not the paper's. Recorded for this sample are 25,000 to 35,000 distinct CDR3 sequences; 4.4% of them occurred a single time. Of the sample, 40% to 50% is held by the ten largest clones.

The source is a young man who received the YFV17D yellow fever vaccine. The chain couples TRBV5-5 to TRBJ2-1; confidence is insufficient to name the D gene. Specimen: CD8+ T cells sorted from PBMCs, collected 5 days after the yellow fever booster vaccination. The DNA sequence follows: TGTGCCAGCAGCTTGAGGATAAATGAGCAGTTCTTC. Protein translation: CASSLRINEQFF.